The rows below give T cell receptor beta chains drawn from one sample of a study of blood T cell repertoires in COVID-19. Here immunoSEQ multiplex PCR was the method, and the copy in TCRdb shows in-frame clones only, minus some. Here the sample spans some 340,000 clones, more than 70% being singletons. The sequenced material came from peripheral blood. The receptors shown here come from a man aged 25 to 45 with active or convalescent COVID-19. CDR3s include the opening cysteine and the closing phenylalanine or tryptophan. The D gene is left open where the match is weak. Not every row has a clone size; where given, it reads once, few, many or a size class.

j_gene,d_gene,abundance,v_gene,CDR3aa,CDR3nt
TRBJ1-1,.,once,TRBV3-1/TRBV3-2,CASSLRLVLNTEAFF,TGTGCCAGCAGCCTTCGACTAGTGCTGAACACTGAAGCTTTCTTT
TRBJ1-6,TRBD1,.,TRBV11-1,CASSRDRGRPLHF,TGTGCCAGCAGCCGGGACAGGGGGCGACCCCTCCACTTT
TRBJ2-1,.,once,TRBV5-4,CASSSSGQGDEQFF,TGTGCCAGCAGCTCATCCGGACAAGGGGATGAGCAGTTCTTC
TRBJ2-6,.,many,TRBV4-3,CASSQDEGAGANVLTF,TGCGCCAGCAGCCAAGATGAGGGGGCTGGGGCCAACGTCCTGACTTTC
TRBJ2-3,TRBD2,few,TRBV18,CASSPRASGPGRNTQYF,TGTGCCAGCTCACCAAGGGCTAGCGGACCAGGCAGGAATACGCAGTATTTT
TRBJ2-1,.,.,TRBV5-1,CASSLGRPSSYNEQFF,TGCGCCAGCAGTCTGGGGCGGCCGAGCTCCTACAATGAGCAGTTCTTC
TRBJ1-5,TRBD1,.,TRBV6-2/TRBV6-3,CASSSRTGGNQPQHF,TGTGCCAGCAGTTCACGGACAGGGGGGAATCAGCCCCAGCATTTT
TRBJ1-3,.,few,TRBV4-3,CASSRAGAGNTIYF,TGCGCCAGCAGCCGGGCGGGGGCTGGAAACACCATATATTTT
TRBJ2-7,TRBD2,.,TRBV9,CASSVGVAGREQYF,TGTGCCAGCAGCGTAGGGGTAGCGGGGAGGGAGCAGTACTTC
TRBJ1-6,.,.,TRBV4-1,CASSPQGRANSPLHF,TGCGCCAGCAGCCCGCAGGGCAGGGCTAACTCACCCCTCCACTTT
TRBJ2-1,TRBD1,many,TRBV11-1,CASGTASYNEQFF,TGTGCCAGCGGGACAGCTTCCTACAATGAGCAGTTCTTC
TRBJ2-5,.,.,TRBV7-2,CASSWKGEGETQYF,TGTGCCAGCAGTTGGAAGGGGGAAGGCGAGACCCAGTACTTC
TRBJ2-1,.,.,TRBV21-1,CASSSPKREIYNEQFF,TGTGCCAGCAGCAGCCCTAAGCGGGAGATCTACAATGAGCAGTTCTTC
TRBJ2-5,TRBD2,.,TRBV9,CASSHSAGGETQYF,TGTGCCAGCAGCCACTCGGCGGGGGGGGAGACCCAGTACTTC
TRBJ2-1,.,.,TRBV28,CASSSGTWYNEQFF,TGTGCCAGCAGCTCCGGGACTTGGTACAATGAGCAGTTCTTC
TRBJ1-6,.,once,TRBV5-4,CASSLDTGEANNSPLHF,TGTGCCAGCAGCTTGGATACAGGAGAGGCAAATAATTCACCCCTCCACTTT
TRBJ2-2,.,.,TRBV27,CASSLYSGSAGELFF,TGTGCCAGCAGTTTATATTCCGGGAGTGCCGGGGAGCTGTTTTTT
TRBJ2-3,.,.,TRBV7-9,CASSLGTPAYF,TGTGCCAGCAGCTTAGGGACTCCCGCGTATTTT
TRBJ1-2,TRBD1,.,TRBV6-5,CASSYSQGASGYTF,TGTGCCAGCAGTTACTCACAGGGGGCGTCGGGCTACACCTTC
TRBJ1-1,TRBD1,.,TRBV9,CASSAGQVNTEAFF,TGTGCCAGCAGCGCGGGACAGGTGAACACTGAAGCTTTCTTT
TRBJ2-3,.,few,TRBV9,CASSSGMADTQYF,TGTGCCAGCAGCTCAGGCATGGCAGATACGCAGTATTTT
TRBJ2-2,.,.,TRBV3-1/TRBV3-2,CASTPSGRAIRGFLPPAGELFF,TGTGCCAGCACCCCTTCAGGGAGGGCCATAAGGGGGTTCCTCCCGCCCGCCGGGGAGCTGTTTTTT
TRBJ1-5,.,.,TRBV6-6,CASSYSAGNQPQHF,TGTGCCAGCAGTTACTCGGCAGGCAATCAGCCCCAGCATTTT
TRBJ1-3,.,.,TRBV5-5,CASSITDRQPGNTIYF,TGTGCCAGCAGCATCACGGACAGACAACCTGGAAACACCATATATTTT
TRBJ2-1,.,.,TRBV21-1,CASSTRDRAYDEQFF,TGTGCCAGCAGCACCCGGGACAGGGCATACGATGAGCAGTTCTTC
TRBJ1-3,.,.,TRBV12-3/TRBV12-4,CASSLGQRNTIYF,TGTGCCAGCAGTTTAGGGCAGAGAAACACCATATATTTT
TRBJ2-7,.,.,TRBV7-9,CASSSLDSREQYF,TGTGCCAGCAGCTCCTTGGACAGTCGCGAGCAGTACTTC
TRBJ1-2,.,.,TRBV10-3,CAISARTFELGTF,TGTGCCATCAGTGCTAGGACGTTTGAACTAGGAACCTTC
TRBJ2-7,TRBD2,.,TRBV5-5,CASTPIGVAGYEQYF,TGTGCCAGCACGCCGATTGGGGTAGCGGGCTACGAGCAGTACTTC
TRBJ1-2,TRBD1,few,TRBV5-1,CASSLKGTAQYGYTF,TGCGCCAGCAGCTTGAAGGGGACAGCACAGTATGGCTACACCTTC
TRBJ1-2,TRBD1,.,TRBV7-2,CASSLSRDRGVTIGGYTF,TGTGCCAGCAGCTTATCTAGGGACAGGGGGGTTACCATTGGTGGCTACACCTTC
TRBJ2-3,.,.,TRBV5-4,CASSSLTSLSSDTQYF,TGTGCCAGCAGCTCGTTGACTAGTCTTTCATCAGATACGCAGTATTTT
TRBJ2-3,TRBD1,.,TRBV5-6,CASSPGTGGPDTQYF,TGTGCCAGCAGTCCCGGGACAGGGGGCCCAGATACGCAGTATTTT
TRBJ2-7,.,.,TRBV25-1,CASSEYGEQYF,TGTGCCAGCAGTGAATACGGCGAGCAGTACTTC
TRBJ1-3,.,.,TRBV5-1,CASSSGQGNTIYF,TGCGCCAGCAGCTCAGGACAGGGAAACACCATATATTTT
TRBJ1-3,.,.,TRBV20-1,CSASHSGNTIYF,TGCAGTGCTAGTCACTCTGGAAACACCATATATTTT
TRBJ2-2,TRBD1,.,TRBV11-3,CASSSTYWDRENTGELFF,TGTGCCAGCAGCTCAACCTACTGGGACAGGGAGAACACCGGGGAGCTGTTTTTT
TRBJ1-2,TRBD1,.,TRBV7-3,CASSYTGGDGYTF,TGTGCCAGCAGCTACACAGGGGGCGATGGCTACACCTTC
TRBJ2-2,.,.,TRBV7-9,CASRISGELFF,TGTGCCAGCAGAATATCCGGGGAGCTGTTTTTT
TRBJ1-6,.,once,TRBV5-5,CASSLGAGANNSPLHF,TGTGCCAGCAGCTTGGGGGCGGGGGCCAATAATTCACCCCTCCACTTT
TRBJ2-3,TRBD2,.,TRBV27,CASSLLAGSADTQYF,TGTGCCAGCAGTCTTCTAGCGGGTAGTGCAGATACGCAGTATTTT
TRBJ2-1,.,.,TRBV4-2,CASSRPGLTYNEQFF,TGTGCCAGCAGCCGCCCGGGACTTACTTACAATGAGCAGTTCTTC
TRBJ1-4,.,.,TRBV28,CASGGREKLFF,TGTGCCAGCGGAGGGAGGGAAAAACTGTTTTTT
TRBJ2-1,TRBD2,.,TRBV7-6,CASSYSLAGRDEQFF,TGTGCCAGCAGCTATTCTTTAGCGGGGCGGGATGAGCAGTTCTTC
TRBJ1-3,.,few,TRBV9,CASSPGSGGNTIYF,TGTGCCAGCAGCCCCGGCAGCGGCGGAAACACCATATATTTT
TRBJ2-3,.,.,TRBV11-2,CASSLRGGRLDTQYF,TGTGCCAGCAGCTTGCGTGGGGGCCGGTTGGATACGCAGTATTTT
TRBJ1-4,.,.,TRBV19,CASSLTGEKLFF,TGTGCCAGTAGTTTAACAGGGGAAAAACTGTTTTTT
TRBJ1-1,.,.,TRBV29-1,CSLNRVPNTEAFF,TGCAGTTTGAACAGGGTACCGAACACTGAAGCTTTCTTT
TRBJ2-7,.,.,TRBV7-2,CASSSRQGGGEQYF,TGTGCCAGCAGCTCCCGGCAGGGGGGTGGCGAGCAGTACTTC
TRBJ1-5,.,.,TRBV5-8,CASSLGRPSNQPQHF,TGTGCCAGCAGCTTGGGCAGGCCTAGCAATCAGCCCCAGCATTTT
TRBJ1-1,.,.,TRBV4-1,CASRQNTEAFF,TGCGCCAGCAGACAGAACACTGAAGCTTTCTTT
TRBJ1-2,.,.,TRBV10-3,CAISGLGAGEVYTF,TGTGCCATCAGTGGACTGGGAGCCGGAGAGGTCTACACCTTC
TRBJ2-5,TRBD1,.,TRBV7-8,CASSQTGQETQYF,TGTGCCAGCAGTCAGACAGGGCAAGAGACCCAGTACTTC
TRBJ2-2,TRBD2,few,TRBV5-4,CASSFTSGNVGELFF,TGTGCCAGCAGCTTCACTAGCGGGAACGTCGGGGAGCTGTTTTTT
TRBJ1-4,.,.,TRBV20-1,CSASSNSNEKLFF,TGCAGTGCTAGTTCTAACAGTAATGAAAAACTGTTTTTT
TRBJ1-6,.,.,TRBV15,CATSRDLAGWSSPLHF,TGTGCCACCAGCAGAGATCTAGCAGGCTGGAGCTCACCCCTCCACTTT
TRBJ1-2,.,.,TRBV7-9,CASSFDSGAHGYTF,TGTGCCAGCAGCTTTGATTCTGGGGCGCATGGCTACACCTTC
TRBJ2-3,TRBD2,.,TRBV9,CASSKGTSADTQYF,TGTGCCAGCAGCAAAGGGACTAGTGCAGATACGCAGTATTTT
TRBJ1-1,TRBD1,.,TRBV11-3,CASSLTGVSNTEAFF,TGTGCCAGCAGCTTAACAGGGGTTTCGAACACTGAAGCTTTCTTT